This TCR beta chain was captured in a study of cytomegalovirus exposure and HLA in healthy donors. Concerning this clone: Its antigen is unknown.

The study's findings and limits: Reportedly, a later analysis found an Asian-associated ancestry cluster had fewer N-insertions than the approximately 670-donor mean. Immune exposure was documented only through CMV serostatus. Some public TCRs appeared in many individuals, while most sequences were rare.

The PCR made use of 60 Vbeta and 13 Jbeta primers. The protocol was immunoSEQ multiplex PCR, while the TCRdb copy is restricted to in-frame clones and leaves out a portion. The data hold 110,000 or so clones, with roughly four fifths observed a single time. This CDR3 comprises 13 residues. Germline CDR1 reads ENHRY; CDR2 reads SYGVKD. Trimming pared 0 bases from V and 8 bases from J, leaving 10 bases between. This TCR was recovered from a man aged 45-60 years in good health and CMV-seropositive. The specimen sequenced was PBMCs. This chain connects TRBV10-3 to TRBJ1-2; the D gene is possibly TRBD1 (5 bases). CDR3 nucleotide sequence: TGTGCCATCAGTGAGTCGCCAGGGAAGGGCTACACCTTC. It translates to CAISESPGKGYTF.